The 8 T cell receptor beta chains listed next were all sequenced from one sample in a study of shared T cell receptors in the human thymus. Generated by immunoSEQ multiplex PCR, the TCRdb table keeps only in-frame clones and is missing some. The data contain hundreds of thousands of clones, over 75% of them singletons. The same sample was also used in a study of human thymus T cells.

The material sequenced was thymocytes. Receptor source: a boy under three years old with a congenital heart defect.

The CDR3 region is CSVGRGLETQYF. DNA of the CDR3: TGCAGCGTTGGTAGGGGCCTGGAGACCCAGTACTTC. This chain joins TRBV29-1 and TRBJ2-5; D perhaps matches TRBD1 (5 bases). Germline assignment: CDR1 SQVTM and CDR2 ANQGSEA. CDR3 length: 12 amino acids. V was pared by 4 bases and J by 5 bases, with 11 bases between.

The rearrangement links TRBV4-3 to TRBJ1-2; 8 bases are shared with TRBD1. CDR3 size: 15 residues. Germline CDR1 is LGHNA and CDR2 is YSLEER. The V and J ends lost 4 bases and 5 bases, in that order; junction bases with no gene match: 9. CDR3 region: CASSRGQGMGYGYTF. CDR3 in DNA: TGCGCCAGCAGCCGCGGACAGGGAATGGGGTATGGCTACACCTTC.

This rearrangement joins TRBV2 to TRBJ2-1, with D maybe TRBD1 (6 bases). The V gene lost 2 bases and the J gene lost 8 bases, with 10 bases spanning the gap. Germline lookup yields CDR1 SNHLY and CDR2 FYNNEI. The CDR3 totals 13 residues. This CDR3 is CASSEHAGDEQFF. The CDR3 DNA is TGTGCCAGCAGTGAACACGCAGGGGATGAGCAGTTCTTC.

V is TRBV2 and J is TRBJ2-5; D possibly corresponds to TRBD1 (6 bases). CDR3 length: 16 residues. Trimming removed 6 bases from V and 5 bases from J, with 22 bases in between. Germline values: CDR1 SNHLY, CDR2 FYNNEI. The chain's CDR3 is CASRARNRDTWETQYF. The CDR3 nucleotides read TGTGCCAGCAGGGCTCGAAACAGGGATACATGGGAGACCCAGTACTTC.

This sequence joins TRBV13 and TRBJ1-2, with a tentative D call TRBD1 (5 bases). Germline V gives CDR1 PRHDT, CDR2 FYEKMQ (reference sequence). CDR3 length equals 16 residues. Trimming cost V 0 bases and J 8 bases, with 19 bases left between them. This CDR3 is CASSLGDQRSGGGYTF. CDR3 bases: TGTGCCAGCAGCTTAGGCGACCAAAGAAGTGGGGGGGGCTACACCTTC.

The V call is TRBV7-2, the J call TRBJ2-6; 7 bases agree with TRBD1. Trimming at V came to 1 base and at J to 0 bases, leaving 6 bases not matched to a gene. CDR3 size: 18 residues. Germline V gene lookup returns CDR1 SGHTA and CDR2 FQGNSA. DNA of the CDR3: TGTGCCAGCAGCTTAGGCCACAGGGGAATCTCTGGGGCCAACGTCCTGACTTTC. This translates into CASSLGHRGISGANVLTF.

The count of this clone is one. The chain is built from TRBV6-1 and TRBJ1-2, with TRBD1 identical over 12 bases. This CDR3 contains 19 residues. Germline CDR1 is MNHNS and CDR2 is SASEGT. Unmatched junction bases numbered 18, after V lost 2 bases and J lost 8 bases. CDR3 coding DNA: TGTGCCAGCAGTGAACTATCTGGGACAGGGGGCGAAATGGTAAGCGGCTACACCTTC. Its translation is CASSELSGTGGEMVSGYTF.

The chain links TRBV4-3 to TRBJ2-3, with TRBD2 identical over 9 bases. V was pared by 0 bases and J by 4 bases, with 5 bases of the junction left unmatched. Per the germline V gene, CDR1 is LGHNA and CDR2 is YSLEER. The CDR3 loop spans 16 amino acids. For the CDR3, the DNA is TGCGCCAGCAGCCAAGAAAAAGCGGGAGGAGCAGATACGCAGTATTTT. The encoded protein is CASSQEKAGGADTQYF.